A single sample is the source of the 15 T cell receptor beta chains below, sequenced in a study of a mutant IDH1 vaccine in newly diagnosed glioma (dated by TCRdb to the early 2020s). No antigens are known for them. What the time point label conveys for this sample: week 5, during vaccination. A 20-mer mutant IDH1 peptide at 300 micrograms in Montanide made up each vaccine dose, which was injected subcutaneously together with topical imiquimod. Libraries were constructed by the immunoSEQ multiplex PCR assay. In TCRdb, the immuneACCESS table is reduced to in-frame sequences with V and J assigned. These tables do not hold every clone; where another copy was compared, an unresolved V gene accounts for under half, and the others remain unexplained. This sample comprises about 30,000 clones, roughly 87% of them detected only once. Together, the top ten hold approximately 3.4% of the sample. The sequences come from peripheral blood mononuclear cells (PBMCs), collected from a glioma patient whose treatment included an IDH1 peptide vaccine. These receptors were collected from a woman between 40 and 50 years old with glioma. Some clones in this sample may be carry-over from other donors' samples.

The chain carries TRBV19 and TRBJ2-1, with 10 bases lining up with TRBD1. Germline V gives CDR1 LNHDA, CDR2 SQIVND (reference sequence). This CDR3 is built from 16 residues. J lost 9 bases, V lost 2 bases, and 10 bases had no gene match. In DNA form, the CDR3 reads TGTGCCAGTAGTATAAAAACCGGGACAGGGGTCGGTGAGCAGTTCTTC. This sequence encodes CASSIKTGTGVGEQFF.

In its sample, this clone was seen once. The chain is built from TRBV11-1 and TRBJ2-3; 12 nucleotides agree with TRBD2. V shed 5 bases and J 1 base; nucleotides not matched to a gene: 4. CDR3 length: 16 residues. The germline V gene has CDR1 SGHAT and CDR2 FQDESV (reference sequence). The CDR3 spells CASSPRTSGGTDTQYF. In DNA form, the CDR3 reads TGTGCCAGCAGCCCAAGGACTAGCGGGGGCACAGATACGCAGTATTTT. Looking up the rest from reference TRBV11-1 and TRBJ2-3 gives the full variable domain: EAEVAQSPRYKITEKSQAVAFWCDPISGHATLYWYRQILGQGPELLVQFQDESVVDDSQLPKDRFSAERLKGVDSTLKIQPAELGDSAMYLCASSPRTSGGTDTQYFGPGTRLTVL.

The chain carries TRBV28 and TRBJ2-5; a possible D gene is TRBD2 (7 bases). The CDR3 runs to 16 residues. CDR1 is MDHEN, CDR2 SYDVKM, per germline. V was clipped by 5 bases and J by 5 bases, with 21 bases between them. The CDR3 here is CASSQSVLGGLETQYF. CDR3 in DNA: TGTGCCAGCAGTCAGTCGGTACTCGGGGGGCTGGAGACCCAGTACTTC.

The gene calls are TRBV6-1 and TRBJ2-3; TRBD2 is a possible D gene (6 bases). The CDR3 contains 14 residues. V was pared by 3 bases and J by 4 bases, with 11 bases between. Looked up from germline, CDR1 is MNHNS and CDR2 is SASEGT. The DNA of the CDR3 is TGTGCCAGCAGTGAGGCCGCGGGGCCAGATACGCAGTATTTT. Translating it yields CASSEAAGPDTQYF.

A few counts support this clone. This sequence joins TRBV7-9 and TRBJ2-7, with TRBD2 matching 8 bases. Germline V lookup: CDR1 SEHNR, CDR2 FQNEAQ (reference sequence). The CDR3 extends over 14 amino acids. V shed 3 bases, J shed 7 bases, and the junction held 8 bases outside the gene matches. For the CDR3, the DNA is TGTGCCAGCAGCTTGGCTAGCGGGCGGGAAGAGCAGTACTTC. As protein: CASSLASGREEQYF. Looking up the rest from reference TRBV7-9 and TRBJ2-7 gives the full variable domain: DTGVSQNPRHKITKRGQNVTFRCDPISEHNRLYWYRQTLGQGPEFLTYFQNEAQLEKSRLLSDRFSAERPKGSFSTLEIQRTEQGDSAMYLCASSLASGREEQYFGPGTRLTVT.

This chain joins TRBV27 and TRBJ2-1; the D is unclear. The ends were cut back, 4 bases at V and 0 bases at J, with 16 bases in the middle. From germline, CDR1 is MNHEY and CDR2 SMNVEV (reference sequence). The CDR3 sequence is 17 residues long. The CDR3, as DNA: TGTGCCAGCAGTTGGGGTAACAGTCCGAGCTCCTACAATGAGCAGTTCTTC. Translation gives CASSWGNSPSSYNEQFF.

The chain joins TRBV19 to TRBJ1-2; 9 nucleotides match TRBD1. The trim removed 5 bases at V and 6 bases at J, leaving 4 bases unmatched. CDR3 length: 13 residues. The germline CDR1 and CDR2 sequences are LNHDA and SQIVND (reference sequence). CDR3 bases: TGTGCCAGTAGTTCAAGGACAGGGGATGGCTACACCTTC. Its protein is CASSSRTGDGYTF.

J is TRBJ1-5 and V is TRBV7-2; 9 bases are shared with TRBD1. This CDR3 is 15 amino acids long. V shed 4 bases, J shed 3 bases, and the junction held 4 bases outside the gene matches. CDR1 is SGHTA, CDR2 FQGNSA, per germline. In nucleotides, the CDR3 is TGTGCCAGCAGCTCGACAGGGGGAGTCAATCAGCCCCAGCATTTT. Protein sequence: CASSSTGGVNQPQHF.

This clone was seen a single time. This rearrangement joins TRBV7-3 to TRBJ1-2; TRBD1 is a possible D gene (5 bases). V gave up 3 bases and J gave up 7 bases, with 18 bases separating them. Looked up from germline, CDR1 is SGHTA and CDR2 is FQGTGA. The CDR3 loop spans 15 amino acids. The CDR3 region is CASSFGLMDGGGYTF. CDR3 in DNA: TGTGCCAGCAGCTTCGGCCTAATGGACGGGGGTGGCTACACCTTC.

A single count supports this clone. The gene calls are TRBV28 and TRBJ2-2; D uncertain. The CDR3 is 16 residues long. CDR1 is MDHEN and CDR2 is SYDVKM in the germline V gene. V was pared by 8 bases and J by 3 bases, with 19 bases between. The CDR3 nucleotides are TGTGCCAGCGCCCAGACCGGTCTGCTGGACACCGGGGAGCTGTTTTTT. Residues: CASAQTGLLDTGELFF.

V usage is TRBV7-9 and J usage is TRBJ1-1; no firm D call. The CDR3 contains 16 residues. CDR1 is SEHNR, CDR2 FQNEAQ, per germline (reference sequence). The germline V and J ends were trimmed by 1 base and 2 bases, with 14 bases remaining between them. CDR3 residues: CASSLVGPRSNTEAFF. CDR3 bases: TGTGCCAGCAGCTTAGTAGGGCCCAGGAGTAACACTGAAGCTTTCTTT.

The chain couples TRBV7-3 to TRBJ2-7; tentatively, D is TRBD1 or TRBD2 (6 bases each). In germline, CDR1 is SGHTA, CDR2 FQGTGA. CDR3 size: 13 residues. Trimming left V 5 bases short and J 3 bases short, with 11 bases between. Written as DNA, the CDR3 is TGTGCCAGCAGCCTCGGAGGGGGCTACGAGCAGTACTTC. As protein: CASSLGGGYEQYF.

Only a few counts were recorded for this clone. V and J are TRBV11-2 and TRBJ2-7, with 11 bases aligning to TRBD2. Germline lookup yields CDR1 SGHAT and CDR2 FQNNGV. The CDR3 has 16 residues. V shed 5 bases and J 5 bases; nucleotides not matched to a gene: 11. CDR3 residues: CASSRISGRAWDEQYF. CDR3 coding DNA: TGTGCCAGCAGCCGAATTAGCGGGAGGGCCTGGGACGAGCAGTACTTC.

This sequence joins TRBV6-6 and TRBJ1-5; no clear D. Trimming took off 3 bases at V and 7 bases at J, with 13 bases between the two ends. The CDR3 has 14 residues. CDR1 and CDR2 from the germline V gene are MNHNY and SVGAGI (reference sequence). The CDR3, as DNA: TGTGCCAGCAGTTATAGACCTGAGAGCCAGCCCCAGCATTTT. Protein sequence: CASSYRPESQPQHF.

This clone was counted only a few times. The V gene is TRBV5-1, the J gene TRBJ2-5; no firm D call. CDR1 is SGHRS and CDR2 is YFSETQ in the germline V gene. V was trimmed by 0 bases and J by 5 bases, leaving 17 bases between them. This CDR3 spans 16 amino acids. CDR3: CASSLVLGNNAETQYF. DNA for the CDR3: TGCGCCAGCAGCTTGGTATTGGGGAACAATGCGGAGACCCAGTACTTC.